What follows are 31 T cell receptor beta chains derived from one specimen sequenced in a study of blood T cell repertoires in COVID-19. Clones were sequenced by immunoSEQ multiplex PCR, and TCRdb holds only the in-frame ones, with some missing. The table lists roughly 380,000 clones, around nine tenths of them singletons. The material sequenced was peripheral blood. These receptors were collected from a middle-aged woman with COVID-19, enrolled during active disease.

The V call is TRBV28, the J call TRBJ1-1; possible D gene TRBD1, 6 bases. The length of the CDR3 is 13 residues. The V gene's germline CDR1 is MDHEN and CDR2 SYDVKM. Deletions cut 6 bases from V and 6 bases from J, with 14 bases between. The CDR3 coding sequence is TGTGCCAGCAGCTCCGGACAGTTCGCTGAAGCTTTCTTT. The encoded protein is CASSSGQFAEAFF.

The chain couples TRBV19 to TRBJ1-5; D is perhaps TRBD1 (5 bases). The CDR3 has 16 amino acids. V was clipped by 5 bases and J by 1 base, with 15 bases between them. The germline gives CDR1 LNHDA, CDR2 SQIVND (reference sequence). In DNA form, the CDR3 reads TGTGCCAGTAGTTTTTGGTTCAGGGTGAGCAATCAGCCCCAGCATTTT. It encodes CASSFWFRVSNQPQHF.

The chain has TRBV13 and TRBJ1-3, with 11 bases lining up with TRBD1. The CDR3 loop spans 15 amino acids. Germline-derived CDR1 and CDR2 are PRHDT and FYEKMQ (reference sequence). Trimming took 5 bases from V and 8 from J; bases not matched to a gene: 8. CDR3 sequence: CASSSRDRGTHTIYF. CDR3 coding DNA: TGTGCCAGCAGCAGTCGGGACAGGGGGACGCACACCATATATTTT.

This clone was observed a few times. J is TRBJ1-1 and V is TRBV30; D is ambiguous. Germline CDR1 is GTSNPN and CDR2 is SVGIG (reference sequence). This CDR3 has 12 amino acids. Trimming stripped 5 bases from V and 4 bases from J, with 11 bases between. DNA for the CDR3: TGTGCCTGGGGGTACGGGTTCACTGAAGCTTTCTTT. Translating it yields CAWGYGFTEAFF.

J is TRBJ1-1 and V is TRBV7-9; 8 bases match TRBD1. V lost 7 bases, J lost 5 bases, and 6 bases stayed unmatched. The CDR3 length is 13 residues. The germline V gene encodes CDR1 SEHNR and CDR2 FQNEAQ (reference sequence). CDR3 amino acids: CASTGTGETEAFF. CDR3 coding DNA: TGTGCCAGCACCGGGACAGGAGAAACTGAAGCTTTCTTT.

The CDR3, as DNA: TGTGCCAGCAGCTCCGGGACAGGGAATCAGTACACTGAAGCTTTCTTT. As protein: CASSSGTGNQYTEAFF. V and J are TRBV7-2 and TRBJ1-1, with TRBD1 identical over 9 bases. V dropped 4 bases and J dropped 3; count of bases not matched to a gene: 9. Looked up from germline, CDR1 is SGHTA and CDR2 is FQGNSA. The CDR3 contains 16 residues.

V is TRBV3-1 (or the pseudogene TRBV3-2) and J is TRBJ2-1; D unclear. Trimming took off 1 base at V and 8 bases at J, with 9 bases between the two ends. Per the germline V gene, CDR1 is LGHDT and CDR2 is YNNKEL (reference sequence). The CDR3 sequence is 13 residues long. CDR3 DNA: TGTGCCAGCAGCCAAGGTCTGCGGCATGAGCAGTTCTTC. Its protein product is CASSQGLRHEQFF.

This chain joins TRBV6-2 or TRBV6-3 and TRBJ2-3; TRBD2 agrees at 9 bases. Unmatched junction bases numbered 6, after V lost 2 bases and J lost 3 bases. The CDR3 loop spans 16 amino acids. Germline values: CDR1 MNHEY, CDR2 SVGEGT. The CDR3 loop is CASSYPSGRLTDTQYF. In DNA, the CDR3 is TGTGCCAGCAGTTACCCCAGCGGGAGGCTAACAGATACGCAGTATTTT.

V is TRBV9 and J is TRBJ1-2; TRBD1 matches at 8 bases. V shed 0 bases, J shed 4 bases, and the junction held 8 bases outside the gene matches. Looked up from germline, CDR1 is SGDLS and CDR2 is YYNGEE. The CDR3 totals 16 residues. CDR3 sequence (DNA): TGTGCCAGCAGCGTAGTCCCCTCAGGGGGCGGCTATGGCTACACCTTC. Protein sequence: CASSVVPSGGGYGYTF.

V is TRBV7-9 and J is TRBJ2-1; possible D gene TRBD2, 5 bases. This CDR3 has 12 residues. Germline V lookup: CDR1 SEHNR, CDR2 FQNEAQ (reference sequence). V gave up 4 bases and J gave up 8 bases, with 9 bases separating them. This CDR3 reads CASSSSEDEQFF. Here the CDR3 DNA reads TGTGCCAGCAGCTCCTCGGAGGATGAGCAGTTCTTC.

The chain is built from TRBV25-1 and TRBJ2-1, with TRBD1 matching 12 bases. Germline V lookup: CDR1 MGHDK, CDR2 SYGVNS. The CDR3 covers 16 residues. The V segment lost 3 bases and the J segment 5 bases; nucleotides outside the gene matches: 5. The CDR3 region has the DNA TGTGCCAGCAGTGACCTGGGACAGGGGGCCAACAATGAGCAGTTCTTC. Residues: CASSDLGQGANNEQFF.

The CDR3 nucleotides read TGTGCTAGTGGTTTACACAGGGGGCAAGAGACCCAGTACTTC. Amino acids: CASGLHRGQETQYF. V gene TRBV12-5 combines with J gene TRBJ2-5; the match to TRBD1 covers 8 bases. CDR1 LGHNT and CDR2 FRNRAP come from the germline V gene. The CDR3 extends over 14 amino acids. The trim removed 3 bases at V and 2 bases at J, leaving 2 bases unmatched.

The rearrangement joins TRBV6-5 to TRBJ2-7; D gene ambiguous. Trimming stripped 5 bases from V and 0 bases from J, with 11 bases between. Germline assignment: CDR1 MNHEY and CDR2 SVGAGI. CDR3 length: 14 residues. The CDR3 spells CASSRDFSSYEQYF. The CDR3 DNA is TGTGCCAGCAGTCGAGACTTTAGCTCCTACGAGCAGTACTTC.

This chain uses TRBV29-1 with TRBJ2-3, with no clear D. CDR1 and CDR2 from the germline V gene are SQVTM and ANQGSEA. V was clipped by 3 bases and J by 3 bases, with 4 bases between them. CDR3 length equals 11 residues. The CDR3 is CSVDLTDTQYF. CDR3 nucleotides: TGCAGCGTTGATTTAACAGATACGCAGTATTTT.

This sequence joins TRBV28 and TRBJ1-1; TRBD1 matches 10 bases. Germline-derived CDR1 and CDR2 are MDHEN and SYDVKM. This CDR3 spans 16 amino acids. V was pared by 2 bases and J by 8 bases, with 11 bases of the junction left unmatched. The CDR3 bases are TGTGCCAGCAGTTTACTGCCTGGGACAGGGGACCCCGAAGCTTTCTTT. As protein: CASSLLPGTGDPEAFF.

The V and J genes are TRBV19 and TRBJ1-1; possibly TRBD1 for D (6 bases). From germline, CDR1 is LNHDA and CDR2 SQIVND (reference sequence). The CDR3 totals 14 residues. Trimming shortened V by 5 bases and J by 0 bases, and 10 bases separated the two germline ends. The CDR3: CASSLTGMNTEAFF. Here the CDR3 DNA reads TGTGCCAGTAGTCTAACAGGGATGAACACTGAAGCTTTCTTT. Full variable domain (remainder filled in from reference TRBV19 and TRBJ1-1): DGGITQSPKYLFRKEGQNVTLSCEQNLNHDAMYWYRQDPGQGLRLIYYSQIVNDFQKGDIAEGYSVSREKKESFPLTVTSAQKNPTAFYLCASSLTGMNTEAFFGQGTRLTVV.

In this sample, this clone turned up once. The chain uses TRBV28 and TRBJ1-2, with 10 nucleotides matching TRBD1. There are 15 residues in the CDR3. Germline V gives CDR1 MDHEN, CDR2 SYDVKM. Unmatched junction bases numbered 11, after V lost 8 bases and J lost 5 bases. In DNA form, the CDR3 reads TGTGCCAGCCAACTAGCCCTGGGACAGGGGTATGGCTACACCTTC. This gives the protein CASQLALGQGYGYTF.

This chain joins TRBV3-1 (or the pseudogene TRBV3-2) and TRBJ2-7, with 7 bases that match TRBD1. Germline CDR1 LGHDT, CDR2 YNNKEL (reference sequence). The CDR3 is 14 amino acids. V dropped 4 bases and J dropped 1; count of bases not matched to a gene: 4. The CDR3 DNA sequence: TGTGCCAGCAGCCTCGGGACAGTTTCCTACGAGCAGTACTTC. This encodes CASSLGTVSYEQYF.

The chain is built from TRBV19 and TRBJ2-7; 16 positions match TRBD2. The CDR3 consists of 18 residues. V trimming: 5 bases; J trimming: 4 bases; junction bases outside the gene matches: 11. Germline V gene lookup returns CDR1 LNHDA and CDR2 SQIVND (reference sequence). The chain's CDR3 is CASSSGLAGGLGSYEQYF. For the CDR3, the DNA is TGTGCCAGTAGTTCGGGACTAGCGGGAGGGCTTGGCAGTTACGAGCAGTACTTC.

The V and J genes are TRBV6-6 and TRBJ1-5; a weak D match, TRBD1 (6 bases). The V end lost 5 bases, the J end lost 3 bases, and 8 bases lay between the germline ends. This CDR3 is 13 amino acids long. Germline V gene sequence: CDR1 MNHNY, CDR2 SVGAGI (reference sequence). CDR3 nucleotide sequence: TGTGCCAGCAGTGGGACAAACAATCAGCCCCAGCATTTT. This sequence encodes CASSGTNNQPQHF.

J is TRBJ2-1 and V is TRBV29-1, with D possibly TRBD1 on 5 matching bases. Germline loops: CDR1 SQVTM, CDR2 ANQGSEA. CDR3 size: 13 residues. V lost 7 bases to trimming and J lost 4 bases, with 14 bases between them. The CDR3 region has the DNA TGCAGCGCCTTACCAGGGAATTACAATGAGCAGTTCTTC. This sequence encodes CSALPGNYNEQFF.

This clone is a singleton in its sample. The CDR3 DNA is TGTGCCAGCAACGGGGCTTTTGGGGGCCGCACTGAAGCTTTCTTT. As protein: CASNGAFGGRTEAFF. The V and J genes are TRBV6-5 and TRBJ1-1; perhaps TRBD1 as D (6 bases). Trimming stripped 7 bases from V and 4 bases from J, with 19 bases between. This CDR3 spans 15 amino acids. Germline V gives CDR1 MNHEY, CDR2 SVGAGI.

The CDR3 protein is CASTDAGVGTEAFF. The CDR3 coding sequence is TGTGCCAGCACCGACGCGGGGGTAGGCACTGAAGCTTTCTTT. The chain links TRBV6-5 to TRBJ1-1; TRBD1 is a possible D gene (5 bases). The CDR3 runs 14 residues. Per germline, CDR1 MNHEY and CDR2 SVGAGI. Deletions cut 7 bases from V and 4 bases from J, with 16 bases between.

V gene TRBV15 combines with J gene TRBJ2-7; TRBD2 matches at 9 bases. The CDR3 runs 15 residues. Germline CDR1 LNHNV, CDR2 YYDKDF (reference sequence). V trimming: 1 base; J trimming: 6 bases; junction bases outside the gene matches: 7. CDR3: CATSRGSAGGGEQYF. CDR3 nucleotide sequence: TGTGCCACCAGCAGAGGGTCTGCGGGAGGGGGCGAGCAGTACTTC.

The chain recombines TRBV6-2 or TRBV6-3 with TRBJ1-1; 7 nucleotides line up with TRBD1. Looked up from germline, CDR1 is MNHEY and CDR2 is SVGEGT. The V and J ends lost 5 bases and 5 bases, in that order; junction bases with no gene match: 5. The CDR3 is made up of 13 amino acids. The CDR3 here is CASSPHRGTEAFF. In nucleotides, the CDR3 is TGTGCCAGCAGTCCCCACAGGGGAACTGAAGCTTTCTTT.

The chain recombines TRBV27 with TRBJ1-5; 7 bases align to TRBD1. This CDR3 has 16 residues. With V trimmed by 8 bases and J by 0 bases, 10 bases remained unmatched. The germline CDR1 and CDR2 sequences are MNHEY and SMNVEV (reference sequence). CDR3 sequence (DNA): TGTGCCAGCCGAGGGGGACAGCCTCATAGCAATCAGCCCCAGCATTTT. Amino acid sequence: CASRGGQPHSNQPQHF.

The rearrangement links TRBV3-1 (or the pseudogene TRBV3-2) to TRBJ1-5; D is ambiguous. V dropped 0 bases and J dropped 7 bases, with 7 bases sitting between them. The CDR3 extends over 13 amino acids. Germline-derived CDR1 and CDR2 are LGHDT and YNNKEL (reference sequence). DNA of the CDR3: TGTGCCAGCAGCCAAGATGGTAGCCAGCCCCAGCATTTT. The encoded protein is CASSQDGSQPQHF.

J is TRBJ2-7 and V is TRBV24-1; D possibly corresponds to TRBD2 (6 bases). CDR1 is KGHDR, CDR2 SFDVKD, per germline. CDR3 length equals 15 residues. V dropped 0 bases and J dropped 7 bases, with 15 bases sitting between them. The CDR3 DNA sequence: TGTGCCACCAGTGATTTGCTGAATCCGGCGGGGGAGCAGTACTTC. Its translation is CATSDLLNPAGEQYF.

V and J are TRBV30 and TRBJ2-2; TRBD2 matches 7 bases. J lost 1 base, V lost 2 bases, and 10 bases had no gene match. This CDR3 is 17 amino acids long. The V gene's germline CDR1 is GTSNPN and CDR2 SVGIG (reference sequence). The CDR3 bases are TGTGCCTGGAGTTCTCCCACGGGGGGACTGAACACCGGGGAGCTGTTTTTT. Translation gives CAWSSPTGGLNTGELFF.

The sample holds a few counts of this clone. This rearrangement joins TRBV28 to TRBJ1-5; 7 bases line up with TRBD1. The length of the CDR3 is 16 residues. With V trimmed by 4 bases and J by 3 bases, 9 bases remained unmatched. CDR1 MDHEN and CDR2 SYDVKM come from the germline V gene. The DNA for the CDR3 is TGTGCCAGCAGTTCCACCGGGACAGCCTTCAATCAGCCCCAGCATTTT. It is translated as CASSSTGTAFNQPQHF.

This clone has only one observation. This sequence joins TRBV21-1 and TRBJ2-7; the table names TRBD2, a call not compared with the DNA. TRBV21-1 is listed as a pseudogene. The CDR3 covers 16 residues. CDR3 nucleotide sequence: TGTGCCAGCATTTATGGGACTAGCGGGGGATCCTACGAGCAGTACTTC. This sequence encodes CASIYGTSGGSYEQYF.